The following is a TCR beta chain sequence with its context. This entry comes from a study of blood T cell repertoires in COVID-19. Overall study: The analysed material was cDNA or gDNA that came from T cells, B-cell-depleted T cells, or PBMCs.

Per the original methods: It was from reference gene primer amplification that nucleated cell counts were estimated. Only in-frame clones appear in the TCRdb table, and some are missing; sequencing was by immunoSEQ multiplex PCR. Clone size and the V and J calls come from that table; the DNA yielded D and trimming. Among 220,000 or so clones listed, approximately 86% were seen once. Germline CDR1 is SGHTA and CDR2 is FQGNSA. After removal of 1 base from V and 10 bases from J, the junction contained 11 bases not matched to a gene. The CDR3 contains 15 residues. This chain connects TRBV7-2 to TRBJ2-3, with 7 bases lining up with TRBD2. This sequence originates from a woman aged 50 to 60 with acute COVID-19. The sequencing input was PBMCs or T cells enriched from blood (not recorded which). CDR3 coding DNA: TGTGCCAGCAGCTTAGGTCCCTGGACTAGAAAGTCGCAGTATTTT. It translates to CASSLGPWTRKSQYF.